The present T cell receptor (beta chain) was sequenced within a study of blood T cell repertoires in COVID-19. Study summary: The cDNA or gDNA used as material had been derived from T cells, B-cell-depleted T cells, or PBMCs.

Assay used: immunoSEQ multiplex PCR; TCRdb lists only in-frame clones, some missing. The repertoire consists of around 60,000 clones, with 90% occurring once and the leading ten covering around 13%. Per the germline V gene, CDR1 is LGHNA and CDR2 is YSLEER. The V and J ends lost 4 bases and 0 bases respectively, with 7 bases between them. The length of the CDR3 is 14 residues. V gene TRBV4-3 combines with J gene TRBJ1-5; no firm D call. The source of this sequence is a man between 60 and 75 years old with active COVID-19. The material sequenced was peripheral blood. CDR3 amino acids: CASSRYYSNQPQHF. The CDR3 nucleotides are TGCGCCAGCAGCCGATACTATAGCAATCAGCCCCAGCATTTT.